What follows is one T cell receptor (beta chain) and its context. This clone appeared a single time. Its specific antigen is unknown. No per-base quality is available; no much larger clone lies one base away. Per the germline V gene, MNHNS is the CDR1 and SASEGT is the CDR2. Including cysteine and phenylalanine, the CDR3 has 15 amino acids. CDR3 DNA is the only sequence kept; it has 45 bases, read in frame from the first base. Trimming removed 3 bases from V and 7 bases from J, leaving 16 bases between the germline ends. In the prospective study, participants were roughly 18 to 95 years old, resided in under 30 geographic areas of the United States, and were enrolled through a virtual design. To assign participants to cohorts, the prospective study relied on clinical history that participants themselves reported in a screening survey and a study questionnaire. Recovered participants in ImmuneRACE Cohort 3 were defined by two consecutive negative NP/OP PCR tests, clearance by a healthcare professional, or resolution of symptoms. Each participant in the prospective study had whole blood, serum and a nasopharyngeal or oropharyngeal swab collected by mobile phlebotomists. Participants in the prospective study had the option to provide additional blood draws and questionnaires over a 2-month period. Before DNA extraction, blood samples from the prospective study were shipped at room temperature or frozen.

This sample stems from a study of blood T cell repertoires in COVID-19 (dated by TCRdb to 2018 to 2020). Describing the broader study: Collaborator samples came from the United States, Italy and Spain and covered acute and convalescent phases of COVID-19. The material from the prospective study consisted of cDNA or gDNA derived from T cells, B-cell-depleted T cells, or PBMCs. Deeply sampled blood TCRbeta repertoires from subjects exposed to, actively infected with, or recovered from COVID-19 were included in the dataset. A freely available public database, intended as a resource for researchers studying the immune response to SARS-CoV-2, is where the repertoires were released. The samples were drawn from two sources: the first 160 participants of the ongoing ImmuneRACE study, and 950 to 1,500 subjects contributed by 6 global collaborators. Sample metadata almost always included a de-identified subject ID, COVID-19 status, age in years and sex. Where available, HLA class I and class II types were obtained from metadata supplied by the sample provider rather than from assay-based typing. Study-wide conclusions, independent of this receptor: The amount of clinical and demographic metadata varied by source and participant and was provided uncurated.

TCRbeta CDR3 regions were amplified from genomic DNA using the immunoSEQ Assay, a bias-controlled multiplex PCR. In the original analysis: The number of nucleated cells in each sample was estimated from the amplification of reference gene primers within the assay. To quantify the absolute abundance of each unique TCRbeta CDR3 rearrangement, sequence reads were collapsed and filtered. For each sample, productive Simpson clonality was calculated as the square root of Simpson's diversity index across productive rearrangements. TCRdb holds this immuneACCESS table with in-frame rearrangements only. Some clones are missing; in checked studies, unresolved V genes explain under half, and the rest has no known cause. From that table come the V and J calls and clone size; the DNA was used to work out D and trimming. Across this sample there are around 310,000 clones, with 75% to 90% seen only once. The ten largest make up roughly 8.9% of the sample.

The sample consisted of PBMCs or T cells enriched from blood (not recorded which). Recombination connected TRBV6-1 to TRBJ1-5; a weak D assignment points to TRBD1 (5 bases agree). The receptor was isolated from a woman in her thirties or forties who had recovered from COVID-19. The DNA reads TGTGCCAGCAGTGATGAGGGACTGGCGGGACAGCCCCAGCATTTT. Protein translation: CASSDEGLAGQPQHF.